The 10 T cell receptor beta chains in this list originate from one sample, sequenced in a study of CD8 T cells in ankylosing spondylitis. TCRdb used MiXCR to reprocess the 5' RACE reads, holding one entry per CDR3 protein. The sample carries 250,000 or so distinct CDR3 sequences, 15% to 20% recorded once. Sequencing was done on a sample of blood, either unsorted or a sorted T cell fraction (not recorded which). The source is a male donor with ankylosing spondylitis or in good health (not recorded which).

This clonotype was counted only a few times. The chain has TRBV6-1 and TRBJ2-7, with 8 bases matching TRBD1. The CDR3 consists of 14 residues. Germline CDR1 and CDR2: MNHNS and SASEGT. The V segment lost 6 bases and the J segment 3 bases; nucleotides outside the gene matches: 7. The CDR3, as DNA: TGTGCCAGCAGGACCGGGACAGGTTACTACGAGCAGTACTTC. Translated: CASRTGTGYYEQYF.

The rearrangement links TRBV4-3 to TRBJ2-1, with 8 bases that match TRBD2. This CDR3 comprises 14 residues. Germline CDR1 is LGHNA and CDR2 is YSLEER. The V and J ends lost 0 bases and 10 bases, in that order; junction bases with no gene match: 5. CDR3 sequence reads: CASSQDNGLAEQFF. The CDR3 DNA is TGCGCCAGCAGCCAAGATAACGGACTAGCCGAGCAGTTCTTC.

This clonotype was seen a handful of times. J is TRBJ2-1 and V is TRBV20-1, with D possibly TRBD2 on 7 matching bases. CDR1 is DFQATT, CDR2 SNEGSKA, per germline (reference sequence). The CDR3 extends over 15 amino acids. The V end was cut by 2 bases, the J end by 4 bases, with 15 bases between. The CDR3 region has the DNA TGCAGTGCTAGAAAGGGGGGGGCCAGTTACAATGAGCAGTTCTTC. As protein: CSARKGGASYNEQFF.

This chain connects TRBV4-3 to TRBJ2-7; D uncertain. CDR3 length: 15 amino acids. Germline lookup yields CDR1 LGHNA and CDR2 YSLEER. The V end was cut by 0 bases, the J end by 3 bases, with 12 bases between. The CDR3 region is CASSQEVGSYYEQYF. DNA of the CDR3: TGCGCCAGCAGCCAAGAAGTCGGCAGTTACTACGAGCAGTACTTC.

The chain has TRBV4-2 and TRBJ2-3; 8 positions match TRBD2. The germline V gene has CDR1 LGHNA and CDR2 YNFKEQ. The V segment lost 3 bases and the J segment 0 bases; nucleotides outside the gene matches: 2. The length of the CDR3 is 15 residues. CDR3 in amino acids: CASSHERESTDTQYF. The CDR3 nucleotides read TGTGCCAGCAGCCACGAGCGGGAGAGCACAGATACGCAGTATTTT.

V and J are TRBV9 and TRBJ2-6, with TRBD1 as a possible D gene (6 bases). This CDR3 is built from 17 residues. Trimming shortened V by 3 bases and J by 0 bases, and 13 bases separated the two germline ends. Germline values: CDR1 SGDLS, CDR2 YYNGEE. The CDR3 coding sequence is TGTGCCAGCAGCGAACAGGGATCAAGCTCTGGGGCCAACGTCCTGACTTTC. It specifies CASSEQGSSSGANVLTF.

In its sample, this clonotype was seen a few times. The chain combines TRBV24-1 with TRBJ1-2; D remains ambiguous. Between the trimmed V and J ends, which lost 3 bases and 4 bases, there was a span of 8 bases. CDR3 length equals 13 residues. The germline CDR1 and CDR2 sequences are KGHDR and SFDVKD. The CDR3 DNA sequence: TGTGCCACCAGTGATCCCGATGGCTATGGCTACACCTTC. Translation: CATSDPDGYGYTF.

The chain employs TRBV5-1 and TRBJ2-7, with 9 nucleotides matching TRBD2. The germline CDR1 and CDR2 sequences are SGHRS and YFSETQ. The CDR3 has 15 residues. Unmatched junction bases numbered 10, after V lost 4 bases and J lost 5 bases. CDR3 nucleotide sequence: TGCGCCAGCAGCCCCCATAGCGGGAGCTGGGACGAGCAGTACTTC. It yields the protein CASSPHSGSWDEQYF.

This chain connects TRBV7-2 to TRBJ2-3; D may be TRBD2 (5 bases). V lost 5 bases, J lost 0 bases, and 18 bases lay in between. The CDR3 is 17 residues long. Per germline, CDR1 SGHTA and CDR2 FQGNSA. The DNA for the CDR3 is TGTGCCAGCAGCCCAAAAAAGCGGCTGCCTAGCACAGATACGCAGTATTTT. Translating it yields CASSPKKRLPSTDTQYF.

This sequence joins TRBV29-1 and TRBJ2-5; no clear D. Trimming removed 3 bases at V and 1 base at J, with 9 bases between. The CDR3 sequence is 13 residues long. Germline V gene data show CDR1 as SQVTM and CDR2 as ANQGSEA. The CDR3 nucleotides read TGCAGCGTTGATGATCCAGGCCAAGAGACCCAGTACTTC. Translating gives CSVDDPGQETQYF.